This TCR beta chain was recovered during a study of control samples from healthy donors and cancer patients. This table comes from immunoSEQ multiplex PCR, and its TCRdb copy is limited to in-frame clones, with some not included. The sample consists of about 170,000 clones, 90% to 95% of them appearing once. The CDR3 consists of 13 residues. The V end was cut by 4 bases, the J end by 1 base, with 4 bases between. Germline loops: CDR1 SGHTA, CDR2 FQGNSA. This receptor was obtained from a woman aged 30 to 39 in good health. This chain connects TRBV7-2 to TRBJ2-2; D remains unclear. Material for sequencing was blood. The CDR3 sequence is CASSSENTGELFF. The CDR3 DNA sequence: TGTGCCAGCAGCTCCGAGAACACCGGGGAGCTGTTTTTT.